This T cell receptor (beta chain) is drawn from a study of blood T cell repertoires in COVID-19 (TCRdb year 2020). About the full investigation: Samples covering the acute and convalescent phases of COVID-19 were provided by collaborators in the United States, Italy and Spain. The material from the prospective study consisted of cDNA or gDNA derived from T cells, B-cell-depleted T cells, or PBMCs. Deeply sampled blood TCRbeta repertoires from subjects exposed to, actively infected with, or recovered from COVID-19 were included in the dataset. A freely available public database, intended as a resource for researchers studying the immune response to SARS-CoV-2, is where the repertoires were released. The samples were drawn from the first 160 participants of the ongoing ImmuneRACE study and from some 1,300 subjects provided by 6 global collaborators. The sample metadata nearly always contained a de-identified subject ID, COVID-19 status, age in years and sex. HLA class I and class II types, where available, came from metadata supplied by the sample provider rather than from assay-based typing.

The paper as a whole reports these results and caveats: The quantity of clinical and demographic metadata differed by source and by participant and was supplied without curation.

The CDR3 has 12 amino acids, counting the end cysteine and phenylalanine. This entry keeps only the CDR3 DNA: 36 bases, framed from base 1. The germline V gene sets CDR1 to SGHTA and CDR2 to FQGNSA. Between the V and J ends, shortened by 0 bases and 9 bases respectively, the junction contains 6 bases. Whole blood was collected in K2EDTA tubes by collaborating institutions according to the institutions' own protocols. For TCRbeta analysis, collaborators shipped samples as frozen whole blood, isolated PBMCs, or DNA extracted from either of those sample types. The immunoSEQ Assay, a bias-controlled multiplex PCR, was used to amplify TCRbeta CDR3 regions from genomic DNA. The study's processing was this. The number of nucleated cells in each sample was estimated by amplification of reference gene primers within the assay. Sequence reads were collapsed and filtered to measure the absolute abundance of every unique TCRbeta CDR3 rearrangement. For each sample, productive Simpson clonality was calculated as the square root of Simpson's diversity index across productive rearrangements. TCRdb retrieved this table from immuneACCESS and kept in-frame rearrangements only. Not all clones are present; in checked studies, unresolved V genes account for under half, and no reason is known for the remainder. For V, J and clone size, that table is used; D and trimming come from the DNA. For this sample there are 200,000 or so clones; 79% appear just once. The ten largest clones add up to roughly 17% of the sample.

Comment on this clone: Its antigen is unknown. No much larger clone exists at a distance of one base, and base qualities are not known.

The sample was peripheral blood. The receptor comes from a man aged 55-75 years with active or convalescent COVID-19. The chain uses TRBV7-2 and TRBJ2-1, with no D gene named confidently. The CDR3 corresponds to CASSLARSEQFF. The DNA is TGTGCCAGCAGCTTAGCGCGGAGTGAGCAGTTCTTC. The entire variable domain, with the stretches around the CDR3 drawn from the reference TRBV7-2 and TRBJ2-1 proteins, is GAGVSQSPSNKVTEKGKDVELRCDPISGHTALYWYRQSLGQGLEFLIYFQGNSAPDKSGLPSDRFSAERTGGSVSTLTIQRTQQEDSAVYLCASSLARSEQFFGPGTRLTVL.